The 24 T cell receptor beta chains reported below all come from one sample, sequenced in a study of T cells expressing NK-cell markers. From the 5' RACE reads, TCRdb lists one entry per CDR3 protein and no DNA. The sample holds over 200,000 distinct CDR3 sequences. The specimen sequenced was blood T cells: a sorted CD56 or NKG2C T cell subset, CD4+ or CD8+ T cells, or bulk PBMC T cells (not recorded which). These receptors all stem from a man younger than 30 in good health.

V and J are TRBV7-9 and TRBJ1-2; TCRdb indicates TRBD1, and absent DNA this call remains unverified. The CDR3 extends over 13 amino acids. Germline V CDR1 and CDR2: SEHNR, FQNEAQ (reference sequence). The CDR3 reads CASSSPRGGGYTF.

This chain connects TRBV6-1 to TRBJ2-3; the TCRdb D gene call, TRBD2, has no DNA to confirm it. CDR3 length: 16 residues. Germline loops: CDR1 MNHNS, CDR2 SASEGT. CDR3 residues: CASSEVDSPKLSTQYF.

This chain joins TRBV6-5 and TRBJ2-7; there is no DNA to check the TCRdb D call of TRBD2. The CDR3 consists of 14 residues. Germline-derived CDR1 and CDR2 are MNHEY and SVGAGI. This CDR3 reads CASSYGGRDDEQYF.

The chain carries TRBV5-1 and TRBJ2-2. The CDR3 has 14 residues. CDR1 and CDR2 (germline): SGHRS, YFSETQ. The CDR3 is CASSEVRNTGELFF. Variable domain in full (rest from reference TRBV5-1 and TRBJ2-2): KAGVTQTPRYLIKTRGQQVTLSCSPISGHRSVSWYQQTPGQGLQFLFEYFSETQRNKGNFPGRFSGRQFSNSRSEMNVSTLELGDSALYLCASSEVRNTGELFFGEGSRLTVL.

The chain has TRBV28 and TRBJ2-1; TCRdb's D call, TRBD1, is unchecked because there is no DNA. This CDR3 region has 16 residues. Germline assignment: CDR1 MDHEN and CDR2 SYDVKM. The CDR3 region is CASSPPYPSSYNEQFF.

This rearrangement joins TRBV18 to TRBJ2-1; TCRdb's D call, TRBD1, is unchecked because there is no DNA. This CDR3 spans 14 amino acids. The germline CDR1 and CDR2 sequences are KGHSH and LQKENI. Here the CDR3 reads CASSHSPPYNEQFF.

The rearrangement links TRBV6-6 to TRBJ1-1; TCRdb returns TRBD1, unconfirmable since there is no DNA. The CDR3 spans 13 residues. Per the germline V gene, CDR1 is MNHNY and CDR2 is SVGAGI (reference sequence). This chain's CDR3 is CASSSGVNTEAFF.

The V gene is TRBV29-1, the J gene TRBJ2-2; TCRdb gives TRBD1 as the D gene, but with no DNA this cannot be confirmed. This CDR3 has 16 amino acids. CDR1 is SQVTM, CDR2 ANQGSEA, per germline. The CDR3 loop is CSVEKEGTGAPGELFF.

The chain uses TRBV20-1 and TRBJ1-3; TCRdb outputs TRBD1, but without DNA this stays unchecked. CDR1 DFQATT and CDR2 SNEGSKA come from the germline V gene (reference sequence). The CDR3 extends over 15 amino acids. Here the CDR3 reads CSARGRGESGNTIYF.

J is TRBJ2-5 and V is TRBV7-8; TCRdb gives TRBD2 as the D gene, but with no DNA this cannot be confirmed. The CDR3 sequence is 14 residues long. In germline, CDR1 is SGHVS, CDR2 FQNEAQ. The CDR3 is CASRWRGAQETQYF.

The V gene is TRBV5-1, the J gene TRBJ2-3; TCRdb calls TRBD2, which cannot be checked without DNA. The CDR3 spans 15 residues. Per the germline V gene, CDR1 is SGHRS and CDR2 is YFSETQ. The CDR3 spells CASSLGLAVADTQYF.

The chain links TRBV20-1 to TRBJ2-1; with no DNA, the TCRdb D assignment of TRBD2 cannot be verified. This CDR3 is 16 amino acids long. Germline-derived CDR1 and CDR2 are DFQATT and SNEGSKA (reference sequence). The CDR3 reads CSATASGRILVNEQFF.

J is TRBJ2-5 and V is TRBV5-1. CDR3 length equals 17 residues. Germline CDR1 reads SGHRS; CDR2 reads YFSETQ. CDR3 region: CASSLGRFFAIQETQYF.

The V gene is TRBV12-3 or TRBV12-4, the J gene TRBJ2-5; TCRdb designates TRBD1, a call that cannot be tested without DNA. CDR3 size: 14 residues. CDR3 sequence: CASSFSGPASTQYF.

This chain uses TRBV5-1 with TRBJ2-7. CDR1 SGHRS and CDR2 YFSETQ come from the germline V gene. This CDR3 is 15 amino acids long. The CDR3 spells CASSLGKSATYEQYF.

V gene TRBV12-3 or TRBV12-4 combines with J gene TRBJ2-6; as DNA is missing, the TRBD1 call by TCRdb cannot be tested. CDR3 length: 17 amino acids. CDR3 protein: CASSLRGWNSGANVLTF.

The V and J genes are TRBV24-1 and TRBJ1-5; TCRdb designates TRBD1, a call that cannot be tested without DNA. Germline CDR1 reads KGHDR; CDR2 reads SFDVKD. The CDR3 totals 16 residues. The CDR3 is CATSDSQGGSNQPQHF.

The chain has TRBV10-3 and TRBJ2-7; checking the TCRdb D call of TRBD1 is not possible without DNA. The CDR3 covers 16 residues. CDR1 ENHRY and CDR2 SYGVKD come from the germline V gene. Here the CDR3 reads CAISPRPDRGGYEQYF.

The V and J genes are TRBV4-3 and TRBJ2-7; lacking DNA, the TRBD1 call made by TCRdb goes unchecked. The CDR3 consists of 14 residues. Germline CDR1 and CDR2: LGHNA and YSLEER. CDR3 sequence: CASSQVQGSYEQYF.

This sequence joins TRBV7-9 and TRBJ2-1; TCRdb names TRBD1, which stays unverified in the absence of DNA. Germline CDR1 SEHNR, CDR2 FQNEAQ (reference sequence). CDR3 length: 14 amino acids. The CDR3 loop reads CASSLQGPSNEQFF.

J is TRBJ2-4 and V is TRBV19; TCRdb outputs TRBD2, but without DNA this stays unchecked. CDR3 length: 15 residues. CDR1 LNHDA and CDR2 SQIVND come from the germline V gene (reference sequence). The CDR3 sequence: CASSPRSSPKNIQYF.

V is TRBV10-3 and J is TRBJ2-5; TCRdb's D call of TRBD2 is untestable without DNA. This CDR3 has 17 residues. Germline V gene sequence: CDR1 ENHRY, CDR2 SYGVKD. Here the CDR3 reads CAISESGTSGRKETQYF.

The chain joins TRBV18 to TRBJ2-1; the TRBD2 assignment by TCRdb is unverifiable without DNA. CDR3 size: 15 residues. The germline V gene has CDR1 KGHSH and CDR2 LQKENI. The CDR3: CASSPTRLAGNEQFF.

The rearrangement uses TRBV11-3 and TRBJ1-2. CDR1 is SGHNT, CDR2 YENEEA, per germline. The CDR3 covers 13 residues. CDR3: CASSRQSQALYTF.